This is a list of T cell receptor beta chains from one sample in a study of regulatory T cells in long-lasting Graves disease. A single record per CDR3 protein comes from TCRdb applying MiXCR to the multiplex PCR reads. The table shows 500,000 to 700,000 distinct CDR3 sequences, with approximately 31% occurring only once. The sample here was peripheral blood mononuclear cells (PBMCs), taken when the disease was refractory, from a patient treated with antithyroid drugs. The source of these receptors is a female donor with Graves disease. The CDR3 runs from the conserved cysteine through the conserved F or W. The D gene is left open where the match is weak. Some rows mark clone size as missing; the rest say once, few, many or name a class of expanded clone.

CASSQDLSGSYVEQYF,TGTGCCAGCAGCCAAGATCTAAGCGGGAGCTATGTCGAGCAGTACTTC,.,TRBJ2-7,TRBD2,TRBV3-1
CASSGGLAGGLYEQYF,TGTGCCAGCAGCGGGGGACTAGCGGGAGGACTTTACGAGCAGTACTTC,many,TRBJ2-7,TRBD2,TRBV2
CASSLGFSMTSGNTGELFF,TGCGCCAGCAGCTTGGGCTTTTCGATGACTAGCGGGAACACCGGGGAGCTGTTTTTT,.,TRBJ2-2,TRBD2,TRBV5-1
CASSLQGANSPLHF,TGTGCCAGCAGTTTGCAGGGGGCGAATTCACCCCTCCACTTT,many,TRBJ1-6,TRBD1,TRBV27
CASSLTKLAGQETQYF,TGTGCCAGCAGCTTAACGAAACTAGCGGGGCAAGAGACCCAGTACTTC,few,TRBJ2-5,TRBD2,TRBV7-3
CASSEAGVGNSPLHF,TGTGCCAGCAGTGAAGCGGGGGTCGGCAATTCACCCCTCCACTTT,many,TRBJ1-6,.,TRBV2
CASSLTGAYYGYTF,TGTGCCAGCAGCCTGACAGGGGCCTACTATGGCTACACCTTC,.,TRBJ1-2,TRBD1,TRBV12-3/TRBV12-4
CASKNSGSGYEQYF,TGTGCCAGCAAAAATAGCGGGAGTGGCTACGAGCAGTACTTC,many,TRBJ2-7,TRBD2,TRBV12-3/TRBV12-4
CASSRPTGNMHSPLHF,TGTGCCAGCAGCAGGCCGACAGGGAATATGCATTCACCCCTCCACTTT,.,TRBJ1-6,TRBD1,TRBV5-4
CASSPKGLAGFTDTQYF,TGTGCCAGCAGCCCGAAGGGACTAGCGGGTTTCACAGATACGCAGTATTTT,.,TRBJ2-3,TRBD2,TRBV12-3/TRBV12-4
CASSFIGVRGVYNEQFF,TGCGCCAGCAGCTTCATTGGAGTCAGGGGGGTGTACAATGAGCAGTTCTTC,.,TRBJ2-1,.,TRBV5-1
CASSSDGRHTEAFF,TGTGCCAGCAGCTCAGACGGTAGGCACACTGAAGCTTTCTTT,.,TRBJ1-1,.,TRBV7-9
CASSVGQGTNEKLFF,TGTGCCAGCAGCGTAGGCCAGGGAACTAATGAAAAACTGTTTTTT,.,TRBJ1-4,.,TRBV9
CASRRYPQKEDGYTF,TGCGCCAGCAGGCGTTATCCTCAGAAGGAAGATGGCTACACCTTC,.,TRBJ1-2,.,TRBV5-1
CASRQNGGAFF,TGTGCCAGCAGACAGAACGGGGGGGCTTTCTTT,.,TRBJ1-1,.,TRBV6-2/TRBV6-3
CSASTREKLFF,TGCAGTGCCAGTACTAGGGAAAAACTGTTTTTT,.,TRBJ1-4,.,TRBV20-1
CAISDGTGTGNTIYF,TGTGCCATCAGTGATGGGACAGGGACAGGAAACACCATATATTTT,few,TRBJ1-3,TRBD1,TRBV10-3
CSARVSGTYSNQPQHF,TGCAGTGCTAGAGTATCAGGGACATATAGCAATCAGCCCCAGCATTTT,.,TRBJ1-5,.,TRBV20-1
CASSIRQGSNTEAFF,TGTGCCAGCAGTATACGTCAGGGGTCCAACACTGAAGCTTTCTTT,.,TRBJ1-1,.,TRBV6-1
CASSPRTGNSYEQYF,TGTGCCAGCAGTCCTCGGACAGGGAACTCCTACGAGCAGTACTTC,.,TRBJ2-7,TRBD1,TRBV6-1
CASSLAGQETHYF,TGTGCCAGCAGTTTAGCAGGCCAAGAGACCCACTACTTC,.,TRBJ2-5,.,TRBV12-3/TRBV12-4
CASSQSGDGSDYEQYF,TGCGCCAGCAGCCAATCTGGGGACGGCTCGGACTACGAGCAGTACTTC,.,TRBJ2-7,.,TRBV4-1
CASSPSLGEGSTEAFF,TGCGCCAGCAGTCCAAGTCTTGGGGAGGGGAGCACTGAAGCTTTCTTT,.,TRBJ1-1,.,TRBV10-1